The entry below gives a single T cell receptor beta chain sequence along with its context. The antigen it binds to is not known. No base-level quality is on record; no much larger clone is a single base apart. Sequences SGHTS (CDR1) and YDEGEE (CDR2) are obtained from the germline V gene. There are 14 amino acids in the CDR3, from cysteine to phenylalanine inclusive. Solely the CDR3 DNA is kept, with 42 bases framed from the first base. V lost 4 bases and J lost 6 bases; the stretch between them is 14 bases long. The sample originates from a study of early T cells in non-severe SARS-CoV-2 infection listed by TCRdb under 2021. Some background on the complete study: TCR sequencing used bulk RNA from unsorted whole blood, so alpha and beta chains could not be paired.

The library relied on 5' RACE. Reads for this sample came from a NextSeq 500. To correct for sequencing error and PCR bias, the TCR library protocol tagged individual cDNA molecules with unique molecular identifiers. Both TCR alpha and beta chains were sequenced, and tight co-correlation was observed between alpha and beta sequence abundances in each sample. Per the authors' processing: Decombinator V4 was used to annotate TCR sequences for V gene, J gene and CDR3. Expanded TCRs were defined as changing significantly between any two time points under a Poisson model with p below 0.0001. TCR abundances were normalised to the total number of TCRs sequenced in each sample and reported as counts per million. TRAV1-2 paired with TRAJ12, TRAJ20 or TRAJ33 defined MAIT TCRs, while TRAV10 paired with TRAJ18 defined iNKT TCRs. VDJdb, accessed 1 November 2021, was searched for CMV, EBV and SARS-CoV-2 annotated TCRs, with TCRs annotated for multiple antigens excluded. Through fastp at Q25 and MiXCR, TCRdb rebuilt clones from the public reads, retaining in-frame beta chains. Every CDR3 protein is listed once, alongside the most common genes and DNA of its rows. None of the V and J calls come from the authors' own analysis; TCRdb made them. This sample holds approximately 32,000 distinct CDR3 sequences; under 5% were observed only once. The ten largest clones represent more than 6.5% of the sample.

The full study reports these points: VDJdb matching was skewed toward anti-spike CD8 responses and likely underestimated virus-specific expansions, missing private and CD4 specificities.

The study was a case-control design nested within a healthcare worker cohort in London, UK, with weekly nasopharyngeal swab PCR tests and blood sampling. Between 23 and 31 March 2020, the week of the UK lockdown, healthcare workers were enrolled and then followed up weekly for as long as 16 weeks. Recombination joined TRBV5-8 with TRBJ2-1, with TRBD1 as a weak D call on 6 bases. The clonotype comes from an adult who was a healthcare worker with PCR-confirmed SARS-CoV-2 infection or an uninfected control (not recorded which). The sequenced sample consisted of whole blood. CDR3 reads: CASSRQVRGNEQFF. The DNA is TGTGCCAGCAGCCGACAGGTTCGTGGCAATGAGCAGTTCTTC.